Listed below are T cell receptor beta chains from one sample, sequenced in a study of blood T cell repertoires in COVID-19. Profiled with immunoSEQ multiplex PCR; TCRdb holds only in-frame clones, not every one. Counted here are about 170,000 clones, about four fifths occurring once; the ten biggest clones make up roughly 19%. Input material: peripheral blood. These receptors were collected from a woman between 70 and 85 years old who had recovered from COVID-19. CDR3s include the opening cysteine and the closing phenylalanine or tryptophan. Size values are once, few and many counts, or a class for expanded clones, and some rows have none.

>TRBV29-1|NA
CSVGPSGGAGETQYF
>TRBV30|NA
CAGTTTSLVYEQYF
>TRBV11-2|NA
CASTHPGQGITGELFF
>TRBV24-1|NA
CATSDPRASGETQYF
>TRBV12-3/TRBV12-4|NA
CASSFGGADTQYF
>TRBV18|few
CASSLGQVGTEAFF
>TRBV10-3|NA
CAISTRGQNTEAFF
>TRBV7-3|NA
CASSLAGLSYNEQFF
>TRBV5-1|NA
CASSLAGGPYEQYF
>TRBV5-1|NA
CASSFAYRLADNYEQYF
>TRBV30|NA
CAATRDRVYEQYF
>TRBV5-4|NA
CASSRPEGSHYGYTF
>TRBV18|once
CASSRRDRNTGELFF
>TRBV18|NA
CASSPTGGRGETQYF
>TRBV28|NA
CASLGADGDTQYF
>TRBV7-8|NA
CASSPRGGWAGEQYF
>TRBV5-1|NA
CASSTTGIANTGELFF
>TRBV24-1|NA
CATSGGEGETQYF
>TRBV18|NA
CASSADSYNSPLHF
>TRBV5-1|NA
CASSLVASGGQGSQYF
>TRBV5-1|NA
CASSLVPQVAYEQYF
>TRBV5-6|once
CASSLVEEQFF
>TRBV6-1|NA
CASSDRLNSPLHF
>TRBV10-3|NA
CAISDWQGNSPLHF
>TRBV5-1|NA
CASSFPSGSTDTQYF
>TRBV5-4|NA
CASSLGLQETQYF
>TRBV2|NA
CASSQTGGEQYF
>TRBV18|NA
CASSPRTGAVDTIYF
>TRBV20-1|NA
CSASPLSAETQYF
>TRBV28|NA
CASSPSGGSYEQYF
>TRBV27|NA
CASSSPDSYEQYF
>TRBV15|NA
CATSKGQVEGYTF
>TRBV30|NA
CAWSGAGDTQYF
>TRBV7-9|few
CASSRGPSGNTIYF
>TRBV6-2/TRBV6-3|few
CASSYAGGSEQFF
>TRBV7-2|NA
CASSPGRWGYTF
>TRBV27|NA
CASSLSRQGNTEAFF
>TRBV28|NA
CASTLGAGGRLNQPQHF
>TRBV7-6|NA
CASTQLASGYNEQFF
>TRBV3-1/TRBV3-2|NA
CASSRGGGTYNSPLHF
>TRBV3-1/TRBV3-2|NA
CASRATGGTGELFF
>TRBV27|NA
CASSLRNSRSGVGGGELFF